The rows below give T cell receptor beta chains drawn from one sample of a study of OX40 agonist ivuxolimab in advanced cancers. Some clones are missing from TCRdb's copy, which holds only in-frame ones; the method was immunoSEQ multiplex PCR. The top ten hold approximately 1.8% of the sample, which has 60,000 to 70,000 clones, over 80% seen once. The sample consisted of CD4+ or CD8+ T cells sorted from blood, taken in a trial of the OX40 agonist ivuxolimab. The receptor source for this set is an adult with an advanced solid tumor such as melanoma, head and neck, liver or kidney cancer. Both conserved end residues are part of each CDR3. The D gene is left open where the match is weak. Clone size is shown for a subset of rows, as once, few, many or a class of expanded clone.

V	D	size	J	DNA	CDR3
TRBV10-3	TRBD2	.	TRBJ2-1	TGTGCCATCAGCTTAGCGGGGGGGTTCGACAATGAGCAGTTCTTC	CAISLAGGFDNEQFF
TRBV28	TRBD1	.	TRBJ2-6	TGTGCCAGTTGGGGACAGGCTGACTCTGGGGCCAACGTCCTGACTTTC	CASWGQADSGANVLTF
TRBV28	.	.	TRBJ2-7	TGTGCCAGCACCGACCCGGCGGAAAGGGAGCAGTACTTC	CASTDPAEREQYF
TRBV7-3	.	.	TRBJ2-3	TGTGCCAGCAGCTTAGACCAGGGGAAGCGAACAGATACGCAGTATTTT	CASSLDQGKRTDTQYF
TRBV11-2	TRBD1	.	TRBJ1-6	TGTGCCAGCAGCTTATTGGGGGACAGGGGTATTTCACCCCTCCACTTT	CASSLLGDRGISPLHF
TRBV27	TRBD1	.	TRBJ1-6	TGTGCCAGCTGCGACAGGGGCGTTTCACCCCTCCACTTT	CASCDRGVSPLHF
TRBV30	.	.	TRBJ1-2	TGTGCCTGGCACCGGCGACTCGCCTATGGCTACACCTTC	CAWHRRLAYGYTF
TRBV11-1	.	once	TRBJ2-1	TGTGCCAGCAGCTTACAAGGGGAGCGCTACAATGAGCAGTTCTTC	CASSLQGERYNEQFF
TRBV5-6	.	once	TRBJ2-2	TGTGCCAGCAGCCCCGGAGGTGCCGGGGAGCTGTTTTTT	CASSPGGAGELFF
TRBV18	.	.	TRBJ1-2	TGTGCCAGCTCACCAGGCGCAGAACAGTATGGCTACACCTTC	CASSPGAEQYGYTF
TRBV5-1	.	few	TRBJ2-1	TGCGCCAGCAGCTTGGACATGGGGGTTGAGTTCTTC	CASSLDMGVEFF
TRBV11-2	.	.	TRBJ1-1	TGTGCCAGCAGCTTAGATCGTGGGTTGTCGTCGGTGAACACTGAAGCTTTCTTT	CASSLDRGLSSVNTEAFF
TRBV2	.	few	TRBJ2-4	TGTGCCAGCAGTCCACCCTCTCTAGCTGTCGGCAAAAACATTCAGTACTTC	CASSPPSLAVGKNIQYF
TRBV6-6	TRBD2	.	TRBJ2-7	TGTGCCAGCAGTCAAGGGACTAGCGGCCCGGAGCAGTACTTC	CASSQGTSGPEQYF
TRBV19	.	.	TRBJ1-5	TGTGCCAGTAGTCTCGGACTGACCAATCAGCCCCAGCATTTT	CASSLGLTNQPQHF
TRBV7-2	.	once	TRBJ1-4	TGTGCCAGCAGCTTAGAGGGGCAGGGTAGACTGTTTTTT	CASSLEGQGRLFF
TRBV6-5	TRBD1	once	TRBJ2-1	TGTGCCAGCAGTTTACCACGGGACAGGGGAACTCAGTTCTTC	CASSLPRDRGTQFF
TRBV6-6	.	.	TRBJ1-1	TGTGCCAGCAGTTACCTTGGGGGCGGGAACACTGAAGCTTTCTTT	CASSYLGGGNTEAFF
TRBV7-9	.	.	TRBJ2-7	TGTGCCAGCAGCTCGGAGGGTGGGTTCTACGAGCAGTACTTC	CASSSEGGFYEQYF
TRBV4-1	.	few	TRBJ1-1	TGCGCCAGCAGGCGGACAGCAACCTCCTACACTGAAGCTTTCTTT	CASRRTATSYTEAFF
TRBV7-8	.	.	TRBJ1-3	TGTGCCAGCAGCTTAGCTTTGGCGTCTGGAAACACCATATATTTT	CASSLALASGNTIYF
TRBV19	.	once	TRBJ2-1	TGTGCCAGTCGGATGAAAGGGGGCAATGAGCAGTTCTTC	CASRMKGGNEQFF
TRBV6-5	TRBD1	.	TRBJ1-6	TGTGCCAGCAGTCCCTCGACAGGGAACAATTCACCCCTCCACTTT	CASSPSTGNNSPLHF
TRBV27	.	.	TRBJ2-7	TGTGCCAGCAGACTAGGGGTAGGGGGGTACGAGCAGTACTTC	CASRLGVGGYEQYF
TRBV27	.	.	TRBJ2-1	TGTGCCAGCAGTTTACTGGGGCAGAGGTACAATGAGCAGTTCTTC	CASSLLGQRYNEQFF
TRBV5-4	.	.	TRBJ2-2	TGTGCCAGCAGCAAAACATCGAACACCGGGGAGCTGTTTTTT	CASSKTSNTGELFF
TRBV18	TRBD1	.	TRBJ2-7	TGTGCCAGCTCACCGCTACAGGGGACCTACGAGCAGTACTTC	CASSPLQGTYEQYF
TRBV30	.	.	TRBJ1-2	TGTGCCTGGAGTTCGAGTAGGGCCATTCCTTATGGCTACACCTTC	CAWSSSRAIPYGYTF
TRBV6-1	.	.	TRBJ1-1	TGTGCCAGCAGTGAAGTGGGGCGGGCGCGGGGCACTGAAGCTTTCTTT	CASSEVGRARGTEAFF
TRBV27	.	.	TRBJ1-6	TGTGCCAGCAGTCTGTCCCAGGAGAATAATTCACCCCTCCACTTT	CASSLSQENNSPLHF
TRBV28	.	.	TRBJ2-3	TGTGCCAGCAGGGGACGGGGGGCAAACACAGATACGCAGTATTTT	CASRGRGANTDTQYF
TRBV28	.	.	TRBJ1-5	TGTGCCAGCAGTTTAAGTGGCGGGGGCAATCAGCCCCAGCATTTT	CASSLSGGGNQPQHF
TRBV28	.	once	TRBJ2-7	TGTGCCAGCAGATCCTTAAGCAGGGGAAGCTACGAGCAGTACTTC	CASRSLSRGSYEQYF
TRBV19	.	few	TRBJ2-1	TGTGCCAGTAGCCAATTCCGGGCCATTGAGCAGTTCTTC	CASSQFRAIEQFF
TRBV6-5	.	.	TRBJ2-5	TGTGCCAGCAGACAGACAGGACAAGAGACCCAGTACTTC	CASRQTGQETQYF
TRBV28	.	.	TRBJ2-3	TGTGCCGGCTCGGGGGGCTCGGCGGCAGATACGCAGTATTTT	CAGSGGSAADTQYF
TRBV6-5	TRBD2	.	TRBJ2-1	TGTGCCAGCAGTTACGGGACCGGGACTAGCCCCGCGCAGTTCTTC	CASSYGTGTSPAQFF
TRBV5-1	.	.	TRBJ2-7	TGCGCCAGCCGTAATTCCCCTGGCCTGGGAGAGCAGTACTTC	CASRNSPGLGEQYF
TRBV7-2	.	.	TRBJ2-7	TGTGCCAGCAGCTTAGGAGGTGGCAGCCTCCCCCTTTATGAGCAGTACTTC	CASSLGGGSLPLYEQYF
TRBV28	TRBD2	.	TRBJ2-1	TGTGCCAGCAGTTTCATGTCGGCCGGCGGGAGACTCACCAATGAGCAGTTCTTC	CASSFMSAGGRLTNEQFF
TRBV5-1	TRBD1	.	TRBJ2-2	TGCGCCAGCAGCTCCAGGGACAGGGGAAACACCGGGGAGCTGTTTTTT	CASSSRDRGNTGELFF
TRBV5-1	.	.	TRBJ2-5	TGCGCCAGCAGTCGTGTAACGAGCGGAAACCAAGAGACCCAGTACTTC	CASSRVTSGNQETQYF
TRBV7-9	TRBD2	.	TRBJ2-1	TGTGCCAGCAGCTTGGCGGGAGCCCCCAATGAGCAGTTCTTC	CASSLAGAPNEQFF
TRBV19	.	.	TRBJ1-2	TGTGCCAGCCGGACAGTTTATGGCTACACCTTC	CASRTVYGYTF
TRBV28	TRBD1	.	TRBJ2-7	TGTGCCAGCAGGGCGACAGGGGTTTGGTACGAGCAGTACTTC	CASRATGVWYEQYF
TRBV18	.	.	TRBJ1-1	TGTGCCAGCTCACCGGACATGAACACTGAAGCTTTCTTT	CASSPDMNTEAFF
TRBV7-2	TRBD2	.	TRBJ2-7	TGTGCCAGCAGCTTACGGGGGGGGACTAGCGGACGCTACGAGCAGTACTTC	CASSLRGGTSGRYEQYF
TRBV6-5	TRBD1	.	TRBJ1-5	TGTGCCAGCATCGTGACAGGGGACAATCAGCCCCAGCATTTT	CASIVTGDNQPQHF
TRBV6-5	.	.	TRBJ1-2	TGTGCCAGCAGTTACGCGGGGGCTCGGGGCTACACCTTC	CASSYAGARGYTF
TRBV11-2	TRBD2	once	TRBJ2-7	TGTGCCAGCAGCTTAGTAGCGGGAAGCTCCTACGAGCAGTACTTC	CASSLVAGSSYEQYF
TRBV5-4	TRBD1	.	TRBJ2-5	TGTGCCAGCAGCTGGGACCGGGACAGCCAAGAGACCCAGTACTTC	CASSWDRDSQETQYF
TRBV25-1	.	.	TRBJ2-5	TGTGCCAGCAGTATAGGGTTTCGGGAGACCCAGTACTTC	CASSIGFRETQYF
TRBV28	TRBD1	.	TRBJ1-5	TGTGCCAGCAGTCCCCTGGGACAGGGAAGCGATCAGCCCCAGCATTTT	CASSPLGQGSDQPQHF
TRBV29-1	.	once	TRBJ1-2	TGCAGCGTTGGCGAGGGGGGCTACACCTTC	CSVGEGGYTF
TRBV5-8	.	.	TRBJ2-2	TGTGCCAGCAGGAGTCGGGGGAACACCGGGGAGCTGTTTTTT	CASRSRGNTGELFF
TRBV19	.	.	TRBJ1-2	TGTGCCAGTAGTTCCGGCTCGTTAGAGGGGTACTATGGCTACACCTTC	CASSSGSLEGYYGYTF